This T cell receptor (beta chain) was documented in a study of blood T cell repertoires in COVID-19. The overall study: Both acute and convalescent COVID-19 samples were obtained from the United States, Italy and Spain.

This CDR3 is 13 amino acids long. Trimming removed 7 bases from V and 6 bases from J, with 13 bases in between. CDR1 is MNHEY, CDR2 SVGAGI, per germline. Clones were read by immunoSEQ multiplex PCR, and TCRdb kept only the in-frame ones, dropping some. The data show 70,000 or so clones, over 70% seen once. This receptor was obtained from a man in his 70s with acute or convalescent COVID-19. Sequencing was performed on peripheral blood. V and J are TRBV6-5 and TRBJ1-5, with a possible D match to TRBD1 (5 bases). Here the CDR3 reads CASIGRVGQPQHF. CDR3 nucleotide sequence: TGTGCCAGCATAGGCAGGGTCGGTCAGCCCCAGCATTTT.